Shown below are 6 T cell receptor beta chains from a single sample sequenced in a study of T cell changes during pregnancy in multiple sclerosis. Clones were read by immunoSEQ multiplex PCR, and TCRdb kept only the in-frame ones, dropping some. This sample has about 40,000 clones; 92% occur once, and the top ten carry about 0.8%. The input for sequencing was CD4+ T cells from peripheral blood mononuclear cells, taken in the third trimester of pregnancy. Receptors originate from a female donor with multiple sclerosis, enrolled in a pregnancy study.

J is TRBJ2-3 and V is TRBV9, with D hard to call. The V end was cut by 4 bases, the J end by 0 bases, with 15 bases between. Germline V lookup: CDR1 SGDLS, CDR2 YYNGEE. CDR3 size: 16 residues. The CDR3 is CASSLLASSSTDTQYF. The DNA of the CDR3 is TGTGCCAGCAGCCTCCTGGCCAGTTCTAGCACAGATACGCAGTATTTT.

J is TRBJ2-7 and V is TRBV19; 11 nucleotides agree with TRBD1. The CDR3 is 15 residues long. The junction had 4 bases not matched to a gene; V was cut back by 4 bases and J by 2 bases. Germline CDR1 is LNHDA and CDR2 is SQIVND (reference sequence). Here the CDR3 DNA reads TGTGCCAGTAGTAATCCGGGACAGGGGGCCTACGAGCAGTACTTC. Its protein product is CASSNPGQGAYEQYF.

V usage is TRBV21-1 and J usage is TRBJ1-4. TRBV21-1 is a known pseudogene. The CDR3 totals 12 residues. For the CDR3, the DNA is TGTGCCAGCAGCGACCGGGAGGAAAAACTGTTTTTT. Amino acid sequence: CASSDREEKLFF.

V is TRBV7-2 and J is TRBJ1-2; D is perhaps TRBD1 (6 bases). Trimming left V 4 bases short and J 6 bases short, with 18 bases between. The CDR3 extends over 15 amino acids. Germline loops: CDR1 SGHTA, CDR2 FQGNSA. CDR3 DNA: TGTGCCAGCAGCTACTCACCAGGGGACCCAGATGGCTACACCTTC. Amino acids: CASSYSPGDPDGYTF. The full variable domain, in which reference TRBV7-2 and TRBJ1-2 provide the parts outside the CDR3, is GAGVSQSPSNKVTEKGKDVELRCDPISGHTALYWYRQSLGQGLEFLIYFQGNSAPDKSGLPSDRFSAERTGGSVSTLTIQRTQQEDSAVYLCASSYSPGDPDGYTFGSGTRLTVV.

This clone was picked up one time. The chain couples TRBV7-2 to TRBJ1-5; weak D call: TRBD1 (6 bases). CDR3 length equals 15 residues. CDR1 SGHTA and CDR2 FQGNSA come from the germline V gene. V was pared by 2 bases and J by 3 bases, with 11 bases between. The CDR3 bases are TGTGCCAGCAGCTTAAATCCAGGGGACAATCAGCCCCAGCATTTT. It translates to CASSLNPGDNQPQHF.

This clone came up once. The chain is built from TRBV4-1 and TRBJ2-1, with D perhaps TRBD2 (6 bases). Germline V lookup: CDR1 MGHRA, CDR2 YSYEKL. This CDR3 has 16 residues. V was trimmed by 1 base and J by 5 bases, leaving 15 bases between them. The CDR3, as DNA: TGCGCCAGCAGCCAAGTACGACTAGTCCGAGACAATGAGCAGTTCTTC. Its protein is CASSQVRLVRDNEQFF.